This TCR beta chain originates from a study of blood T cells in healthy people across ages. As concerns this clonotype: Its antigen remains unidentified. An end of the junction differs from the germline gene, which may be a read error.

Alongside a J-beta primer mix, a sample-barcoded 5' primer served in a second PCR lasting about 7 to 11 cycles. MiXCR, run by TCRdb on the 5' RACE reads, gives a single entry per CDR3 protein. The sample holds about a million distinct CDR3 sequences; roughly half are singletons and the top ten take over 20%. Study-wide results and limits: With unsorted PBMCs, a conclusive comparison of naive versus antigen-experienced cells was not possible.

The sequence derives from an older woman in good health. Input material: blood.

CDR3: CASRPDRSYNSPPHF. The CDR3 DNA sequence: TGTGCCAGCAGACCAGACAGGTCCTATAATTCACCCCCCCACTTT. The genes are TRBV6-5 and TRBJ1-6, with a weak D call TRBD1 (6 bases). The CDR3 runs 15 residues. The germline V gene encodes CDR1 MNHEY and CDR2 SVGAGI.